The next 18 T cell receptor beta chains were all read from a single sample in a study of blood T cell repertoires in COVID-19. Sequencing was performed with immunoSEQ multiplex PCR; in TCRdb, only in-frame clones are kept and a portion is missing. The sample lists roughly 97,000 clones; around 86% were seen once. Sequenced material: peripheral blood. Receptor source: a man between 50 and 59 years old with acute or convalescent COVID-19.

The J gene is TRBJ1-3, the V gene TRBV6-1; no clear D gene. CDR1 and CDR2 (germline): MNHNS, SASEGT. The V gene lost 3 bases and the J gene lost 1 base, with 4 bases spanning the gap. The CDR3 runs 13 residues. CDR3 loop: CASSDRSGNTIYF. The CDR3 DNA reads TGTGCCAGCAGTGACCGGTCTGGAAACACCATATATTTT.

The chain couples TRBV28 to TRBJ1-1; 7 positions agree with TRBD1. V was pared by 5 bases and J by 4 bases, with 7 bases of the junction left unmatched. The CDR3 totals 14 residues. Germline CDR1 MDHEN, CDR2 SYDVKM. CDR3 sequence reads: CASSNDRVSTEAFF. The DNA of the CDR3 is TGTGCCAGCAGTAATGACAGGGTCAGCACTGAAGCTTTCTTT.

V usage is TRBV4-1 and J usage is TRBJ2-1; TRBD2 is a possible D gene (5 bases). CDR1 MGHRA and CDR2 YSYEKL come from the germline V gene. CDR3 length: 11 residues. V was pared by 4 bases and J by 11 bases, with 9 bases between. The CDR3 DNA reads TGCGCCAGCAGCCGGACCGGGAAGCAGTTCTTC. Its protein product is CASSRTGKQFF.

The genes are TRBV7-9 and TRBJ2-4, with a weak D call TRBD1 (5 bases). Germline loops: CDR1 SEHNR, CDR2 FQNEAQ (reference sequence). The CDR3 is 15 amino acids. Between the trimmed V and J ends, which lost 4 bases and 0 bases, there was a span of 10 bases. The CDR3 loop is CASSSRDLAKNIQYF. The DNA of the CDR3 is TGTGCCAGCAGCTCCAGGGATCTAGCCAAAAACATTCAGTACTTC.

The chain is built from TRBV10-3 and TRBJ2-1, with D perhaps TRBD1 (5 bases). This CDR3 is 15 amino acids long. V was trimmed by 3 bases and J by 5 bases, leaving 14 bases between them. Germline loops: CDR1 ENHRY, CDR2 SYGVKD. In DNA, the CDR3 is TGTGCCATCAGTGAAAGACAGCCGGGTGACAATGAGCAGTTCTTC. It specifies CAISERQPGDNEQFF.

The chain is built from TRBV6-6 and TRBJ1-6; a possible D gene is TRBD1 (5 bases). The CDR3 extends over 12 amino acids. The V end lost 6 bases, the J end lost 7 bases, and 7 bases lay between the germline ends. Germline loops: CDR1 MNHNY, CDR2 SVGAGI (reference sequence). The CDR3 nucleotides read TGTGCCAGCAGGGAGGGGAATTCACCCCTCCACTTT. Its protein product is CASREGNSPLHF.

CDR3 DNA: TGTGCCAGCCGATACGGGACAGTGGTGGGTGAAAAACTGTTTTTT. As protein: CASRYGTVVGEKLFF. This chain connects TRBV2 to TRBJ1-4; 7 bases agree with TRBD1. In germline, CDR1 is SNHLY, CDR2 FYNNEI. This CDR3 contains 15 residues. V lost 8 bases, J lost 7 bases, and 13 bases stayed unmatched.

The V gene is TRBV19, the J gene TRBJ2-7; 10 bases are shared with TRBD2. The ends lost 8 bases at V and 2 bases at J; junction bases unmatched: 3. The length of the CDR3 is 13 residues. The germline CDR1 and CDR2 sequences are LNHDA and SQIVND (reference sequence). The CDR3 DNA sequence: TGTGCCAGTGGGCTAGCGGGAGCCTACGAGCAGTACTTC. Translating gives CASGLAGAYEQYF.

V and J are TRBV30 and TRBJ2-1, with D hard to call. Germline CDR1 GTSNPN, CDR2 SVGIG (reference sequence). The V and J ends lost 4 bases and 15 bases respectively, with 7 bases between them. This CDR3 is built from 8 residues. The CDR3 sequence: CAWIRLFF. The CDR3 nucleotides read TGTGCCTGGATCAGATTGTTCTTC.

CDR3 bases: TGTGCCAGTACCCCGAGGGTAACTAGCGAGTTAGGGTACAATGAGCAGTTCTTC. Amino acid sequence: CASTPRVTSELGYNEQFF. The rearrangement links TRBV19 to TRBJ2-1; 7 nucleotides line up with TRBD2. Germline loops: CDR1 LNHDA, CDR2 SQIVND (reference sequence). V lost 7 bases, J lost 4 bases, and 19 bases stayed unmatched. The CDR3 consists of 18 residues.

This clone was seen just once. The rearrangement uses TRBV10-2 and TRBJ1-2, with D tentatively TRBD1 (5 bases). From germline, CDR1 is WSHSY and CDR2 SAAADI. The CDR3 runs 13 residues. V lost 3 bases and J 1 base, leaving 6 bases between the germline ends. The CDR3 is CASSDGGNYGYTF. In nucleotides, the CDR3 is TGCGCCAGCAGTGACGGGGGTAACTATGGCTACACCTTC.

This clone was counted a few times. The CDR3 reads CASSLTGVDSPLHF. DNA of the CDR3: TGCGCCAGCAGCTTGACGGGGGTGGATTCACCCCTCCACTTT. This sequence joins TRBV5-1 and TRBJ1-6; D is perhaps TRBD1 (5 bases). CDR1 is SGHRS, CDR2 YFSETQ, per germline. V lost 1 base and J lost 8, with 10 bases in between. This CDR3 is 14 amino acids long.

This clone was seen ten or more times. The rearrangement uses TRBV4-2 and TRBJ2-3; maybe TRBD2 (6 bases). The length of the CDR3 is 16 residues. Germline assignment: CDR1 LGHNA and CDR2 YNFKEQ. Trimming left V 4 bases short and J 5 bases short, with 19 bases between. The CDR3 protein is CASSREIAPGVDTQYF. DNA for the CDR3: TGTGCCAGCAGCCGTGAAATTGCGCCGGGGGTAGATACGCAGTATTTT.

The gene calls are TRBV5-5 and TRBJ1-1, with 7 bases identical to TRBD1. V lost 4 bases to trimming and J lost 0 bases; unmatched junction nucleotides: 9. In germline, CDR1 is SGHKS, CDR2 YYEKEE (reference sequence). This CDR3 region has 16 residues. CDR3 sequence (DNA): TGTGCCAGCAGCCCCCGGGGACAGATAATGAACACTGAAGCTTTCTTT. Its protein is CASSPRGQIMNTEAFF.

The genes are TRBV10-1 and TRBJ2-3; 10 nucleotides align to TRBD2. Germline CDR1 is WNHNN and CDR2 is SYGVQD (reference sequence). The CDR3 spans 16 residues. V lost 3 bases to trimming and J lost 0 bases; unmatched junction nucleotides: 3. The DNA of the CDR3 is TGCGCCAGCAGTGATACTAGCGGGGCTAGCACAGATACGCAGTATTTT. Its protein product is CASSDTSGASTDTQYF.

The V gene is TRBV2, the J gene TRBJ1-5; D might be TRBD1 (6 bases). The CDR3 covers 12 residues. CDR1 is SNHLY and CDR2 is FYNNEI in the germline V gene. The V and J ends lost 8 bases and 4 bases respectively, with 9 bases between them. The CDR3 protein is CASRDINQPQHF. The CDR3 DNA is TGTGCCAGCCGGGACATTAATCAGCCCCAGCATTTT. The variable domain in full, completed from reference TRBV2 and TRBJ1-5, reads EPEVTQTPSHQVTQMGQEVILRCVPISNHLYFYWYRQILGQKVEFLVSFYNNEISEKSEIFDDQFSVERPDGSNFTLKIRSTKLEDSAMYFCASRDINQPQHFGDGTRLSIL.

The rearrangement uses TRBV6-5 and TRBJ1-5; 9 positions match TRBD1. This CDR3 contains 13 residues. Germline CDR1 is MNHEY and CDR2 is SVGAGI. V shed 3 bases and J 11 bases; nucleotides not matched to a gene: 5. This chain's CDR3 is CASSYGQGMAQHF. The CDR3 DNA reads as TGTGCCAGCAGTTATGGACAGGGGATGGCCCAGCATTTT.

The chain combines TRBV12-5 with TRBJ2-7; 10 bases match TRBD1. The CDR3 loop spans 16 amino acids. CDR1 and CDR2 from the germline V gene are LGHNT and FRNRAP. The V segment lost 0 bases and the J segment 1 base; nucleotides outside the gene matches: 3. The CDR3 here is CASGLVMGQGSYEQYF. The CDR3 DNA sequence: TGTGCTAGTGGTTTGGTAATGGGACAGGGGTCCTACGAGCAGTACTTC.